This T cell receptor beta chain was retrieved from a study of blood T cell repertoires in COVID-19. For the study at large: Spain, Italy and the United States supplied samples that represented acute and convalescent COVID-19. Nucleic acid was either cDNA or gDNA, and it came from T cells, B-cell-depleted T cells, or PBMCs.

The authors' processing: Amplifying reference gene primers gave estimates of nucleated cell counts. The protocol was immunoSEQ multiplex PCR, while the TCRdb copy is restricted to in-frame clones and leaves out a portion. Clonal size and the V and J genes are those of that table, whereas D and trimming came from the DNA. Altogether hundreds of thousands of clones are present, roughly 90% being singletons, with the ten largest covering about 1.2%. Germline loops: CDR1 SGHKS, CDR2 YYEKEE (reference sequence). V shed 0 bases and J 3 bases; nucleotides not matched to a gene: 1. CDR3 length equals 14 residues.

This chain links TRBV5-5 with TRBJ2-7; 9 bases line up with TRBD1. Specimen: peripheral blood. This receptor was identified in a man in his forties or fifties with acute or convalescent COVID-19. CDR3 amino acids: CASSLVGQGYEQYF. The CDR3 region has the DNA TGTGCCAGCAGCTTGGTGGGACAGGGCTACGAGCAGTACTTC.